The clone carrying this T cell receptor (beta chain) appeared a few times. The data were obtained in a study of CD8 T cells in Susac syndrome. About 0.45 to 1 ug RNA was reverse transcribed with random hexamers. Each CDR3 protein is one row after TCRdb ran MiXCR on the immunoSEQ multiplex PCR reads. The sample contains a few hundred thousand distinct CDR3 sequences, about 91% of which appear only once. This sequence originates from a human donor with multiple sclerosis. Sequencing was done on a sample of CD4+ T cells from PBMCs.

The CDR3 bases are TGTGCCTGGACAGGGGGTGGCACTGAAGCTTTCTTT. Its protein is CAWTGGGTEAFF. The J gene is TRBJ1-1, the V gene TRBV30, with 7 positions matching TRBD1. The CDR3 is 12 residues long. With 4 bases clipped from V and 4 bases from J, the junction kept 3 bases outside the gene matches. The germline V gene encodes CDR1 GTSNPN and CDR2 SVGIG (reference sequence).